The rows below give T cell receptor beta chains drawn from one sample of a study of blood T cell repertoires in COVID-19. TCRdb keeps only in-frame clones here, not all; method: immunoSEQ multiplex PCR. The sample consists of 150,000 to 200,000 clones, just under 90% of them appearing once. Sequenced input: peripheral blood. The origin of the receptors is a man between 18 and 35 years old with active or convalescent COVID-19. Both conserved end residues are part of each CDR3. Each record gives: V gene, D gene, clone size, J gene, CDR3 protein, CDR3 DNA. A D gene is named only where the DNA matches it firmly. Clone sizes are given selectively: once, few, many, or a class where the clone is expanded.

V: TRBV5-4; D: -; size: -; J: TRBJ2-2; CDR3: CASSLAGGLNTGELFF; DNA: TGTGCCAGCAGCTTGGCCGGGGGATTGAACACCGGGGAGCTGTTTTTT
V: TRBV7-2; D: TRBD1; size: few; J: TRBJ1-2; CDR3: CASSFTGGGNYGYTF; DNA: TGTGCCAGCAGCTTTACAGGGGGAGGCAACTATGGCTACACCTTC
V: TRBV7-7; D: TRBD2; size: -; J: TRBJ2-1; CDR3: CASSVAPGLAGGPYNEQFF; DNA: TGTGCCAGCAGCGTAGCCCCGGGACTAGCGGGAGGGCCCTACAATGAGCAGTTCTTC
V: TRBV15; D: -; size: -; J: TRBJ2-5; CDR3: CATSRDHRDWYF; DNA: TGTGCCACCAGCAGAGATCACCGGGACTGGTACTTC
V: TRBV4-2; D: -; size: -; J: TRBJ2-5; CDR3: CASSQDKETQYF; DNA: TGTGCCAGCAGCCAAGATAAAGAGACCCAGTACTTC
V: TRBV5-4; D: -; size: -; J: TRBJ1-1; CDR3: CASSYTDGRDTEAFF; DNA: TGTGCCAGCAGTTACACCGACGGGAGGGACACTGAAGCTTTCTTT
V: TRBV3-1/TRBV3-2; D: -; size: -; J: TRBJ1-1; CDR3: CASRTGTEAFF; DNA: TGTGCCAGCAGGACGGGCACTGAAGCTTTCTTT
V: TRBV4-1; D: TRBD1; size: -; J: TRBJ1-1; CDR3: CASSHLQTGLNTEAFF; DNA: TGCGCCAGCAGCCACCTTCAGACAGGGTTGAACACTGAAGCTTTCTTT
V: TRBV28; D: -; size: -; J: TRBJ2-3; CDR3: CASSFSLGTQYF; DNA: TGTGCCAGCAGTTTTTCTCTCGGTACGCAGTATTTT
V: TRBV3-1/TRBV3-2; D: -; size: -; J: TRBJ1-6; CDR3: CASSQSRTPGSSYNSPLHF; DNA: TGTGCCAGCAGCCAATCTCGAACGCCCGGGAGCTCCTATAATTCACCCCTCCACTTT
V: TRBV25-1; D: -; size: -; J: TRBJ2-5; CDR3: CASSESGKQETQYF; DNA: TGTGCCAGCAGTGAGAGCGGCAAGCAAGAGACCCAGTACTTC
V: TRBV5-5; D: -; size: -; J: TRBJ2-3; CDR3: CASSRDDLDTQYF; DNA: TGTGCCAGCAGCCGGGATGACTTAGATACGCAGTATTTT
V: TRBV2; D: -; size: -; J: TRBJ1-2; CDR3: CASSVWDTSSGYTF; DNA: TGTGCCAGCAGTGTTTGGGACACTAGTAGTGGCTACACCTTC
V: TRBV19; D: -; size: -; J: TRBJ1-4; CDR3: CASSITFTVGTNEKLFF; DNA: TGTGCCAGTAGTATTACCTTCACGGTGGGCACTAATGAAAAACTGTTTTTT
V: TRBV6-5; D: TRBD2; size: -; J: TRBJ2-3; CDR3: CASSYTGLAVSDTQYF; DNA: TGTGCCAGCAGTTACACCGGACTAGCGGTATCTGATACGCAGTATTTT
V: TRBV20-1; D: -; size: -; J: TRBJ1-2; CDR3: CSASLGLRGYGYTF; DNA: TGCAGTGCTAGTCTGGGACTTCGGGGCTATGGCTACACCTTC
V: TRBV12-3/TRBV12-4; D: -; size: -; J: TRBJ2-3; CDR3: CASMRDTQYF; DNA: TGTGCCAGCATGAGAGATACGCAGTATTTT
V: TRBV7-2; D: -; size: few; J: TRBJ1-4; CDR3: CASSFTAGRGLSSNEKLFF; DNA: TGTGCCAGCAGCTTTACTGCCGGTCGGGGACTCAGCTCTAATGAAAAACTGTTTTTT
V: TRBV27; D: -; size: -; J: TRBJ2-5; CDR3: CASSYGGDGTGTQYF; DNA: TGTGCCAGCAGTTACGGGGGAGACGGCACCGGGACCCAGTACTTC
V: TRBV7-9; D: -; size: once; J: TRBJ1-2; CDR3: CASSTPDEAFYGYTF; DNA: TGTGCCAGCAGCACCCCAGACGAAGCGTTCTATGGCTACACCTTC